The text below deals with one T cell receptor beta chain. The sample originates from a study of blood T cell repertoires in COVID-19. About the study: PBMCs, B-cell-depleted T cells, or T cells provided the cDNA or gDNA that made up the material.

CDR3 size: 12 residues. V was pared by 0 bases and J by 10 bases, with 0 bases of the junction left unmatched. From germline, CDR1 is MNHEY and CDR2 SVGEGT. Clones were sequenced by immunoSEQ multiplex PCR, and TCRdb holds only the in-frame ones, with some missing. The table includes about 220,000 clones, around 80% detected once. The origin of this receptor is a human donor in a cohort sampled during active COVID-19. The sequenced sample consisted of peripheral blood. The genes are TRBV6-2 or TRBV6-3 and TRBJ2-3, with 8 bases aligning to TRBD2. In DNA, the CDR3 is TGTGCCAGCAGTTACTCAGCGGGAGCGCAGTATTTT. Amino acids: CASSYSAGAQYF.